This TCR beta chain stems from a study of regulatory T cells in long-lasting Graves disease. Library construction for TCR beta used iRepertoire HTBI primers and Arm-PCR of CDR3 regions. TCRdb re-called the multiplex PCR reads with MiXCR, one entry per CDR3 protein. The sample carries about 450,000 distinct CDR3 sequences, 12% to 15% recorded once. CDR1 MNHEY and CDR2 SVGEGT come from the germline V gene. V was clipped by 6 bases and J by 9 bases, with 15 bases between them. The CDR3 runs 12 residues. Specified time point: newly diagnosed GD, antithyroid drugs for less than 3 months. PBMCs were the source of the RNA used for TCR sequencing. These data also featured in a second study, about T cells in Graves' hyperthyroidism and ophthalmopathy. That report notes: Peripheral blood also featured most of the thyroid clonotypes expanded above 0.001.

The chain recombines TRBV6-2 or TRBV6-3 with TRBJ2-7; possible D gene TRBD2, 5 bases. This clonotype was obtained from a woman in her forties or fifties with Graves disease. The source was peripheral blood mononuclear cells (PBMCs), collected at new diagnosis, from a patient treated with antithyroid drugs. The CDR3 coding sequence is TGTGCCAGCAGGTACCTCGCGGGTCCGCAGTACTTC. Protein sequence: CASRYLAGPQYF.